The TCR beta chain under discussion was sequenced for a study of Ad26.COV2.S vaccination and SARS-CoV-2 variants. Findings and limits, study-wide: Substantial breadth was reported for post-vaccination spike-specific CD8+ and CD4+ T cells. Comparable non-spike TCR breadth was observed in vaccine and placebo recipients. Estimates derived from TCR breadth and depth analyses may have underestimated total T cell responses.

Documented treatment: 19 received Ad26.COV2.S at low or high dose, single or two shots; 5 received placebo; per-sample allocation not given. All samples were drawn on day 63, counting from the first vaccine or placebo injection. The data were produced by immunoSEQ multiplex PCR, yet TCRdb's version contains in-frame clones alone and is incomplete. The sample contains a few hundred thousand clones, 83% of which appear only once. A word on this clone: Its cognate antigen is unknown. An end of the junction differs from the germline gene, which may be a read error.

This receptor was identified in a person between 18 and 65 years old who received the Ad26.COV2.S COVID-19 vaccine or a placebo. This material consisted of peripheral blood, taken in a trial of Ad26.COV2.S vaccine versus placebo.

In nucleotides, the CDR3 is TGTGCCAGCAGCCTAGCGGGAGTCGTTTGGAATGAGCAGTTCTTC. It yields the protein CASSLAGVVWNEQFF. The chain recombines TRBV7-2 with TRBJ2-1; TRBD2 matches 10 bases. Germline CDR1 reads SGHTA; CDR2 reads FQGNSA. The CDR3 is 15 amino acids.